This entry lists 21 T cell receptor beta chains sequenced from one sample in a study of CD8+ T cells in alopecia areata. Sample treatment: oral pan-JAK inhibitor, 5-10 mg twice daily. In each case, RNA was isolated and then reverse transcribed into cDNA as the sequencing template. TCRdb keeps only in-frame clones here, not all; method: immunoSEQ multiplex PCR. Of about 160,000 clones in the sample, just over 65% were seen once. Material: CD4+ T cells sorted from blood, obtained at week 4, from a patient treated with tofacitinib. These receptors were obtained from a human donor with alopecia areata.

J is TRBJ2-3 and V is TRBV10-3; D is ambiguous. CDR1 and CDR2 (germline): ENHRY, SYGVKD. V was clipped by 0 bases and J by 6 bases, with 19 bases between them. This CDR3 contains 17 residues. CDR3 loop: CAISESNGPPNVDTQYF. The CDR3 DNA reads as TGTGCCATCAGTGAGTCGAATGGACCACCAAATGTTGATACGCAGTATTTT.

The chain has TRBV20-1 and TRBJ2-1, with D possibly matching TRBD1 (5 bases). The ends were cut back, 3 bases at V and 6 bases at J, with 6 bases in the middle. The germline gives CDR1 DFQATT, CDR2 SNEGSKA (reference sequence). CDR3 length: 11 amino acids. CDR3 sequence: CSASQGNEQFF. CDR3 sequence (DNA): TGCAGTGCTAGCCAGGGCAATGAGCAGTTCTTC.

V gene TRBV7-3 combines with J gene TRBJ1-6; D possibly corresponds to TRBD1 (5 bases). The length of the CDR3 is 15 residues. Looked up from germline, CDR1 is SGHTA and CDR2 is FQGTGA. V lost 2 bases and J 5 bases, leaving 10 bases between the germline ends. The CDR3 here is CASSLAGRDNSPLHF. The CDR3 DNA is TGTGCCAGCAGCTTAGCTGGCAGGGATAATTCACCCCTCCACTTT.

As DNA, the CDR3 is TGTGCCTGGAGTACCGTACAGGCGCCCTATGGCTACACCTTC. Its protein product is CAWSTVQAPYGYTF. The chain recombines TRBV30 with TRBJ1-2; D might be TRBD1 (5 bases). From germline, CDR1 is GTSNPN and CDR2 SVGIG (reference sequence). The CDR3 is 14 amino acids. V dropped 2 bases and J dropped 4 bases, with 14 bases sitting between them.

The chain couples TRBV9 to TRBJ1-2; 7 nucleotides line up with TRBD1. Germline V gene sequence: CDR1 SGDLS, CDR2 YYNGEE. The CDR3 covers 14 residues. V lost 4 bases, J lost 4 bases, and 7 bases stayed unmatched. CDR3 residues: CASSTGDSPYGYTF. Written as DNA, the CDR3 is TGTGCCAGCAGCACCGGGGACAGTCCCTATGGCTACACCTTC.

The chain carries TRBV10-3 and TRBJ2-5; a possible D gene is TRBD2 (6 bases). Trimming removed 6 bases from V and 4 bases from J, with 12 bases in between. The CDR3 sequence is 13 residues long. Looked up from germline, CDR1 is ENHRY and CDR2 is SYGVKD. CDR3 DNA sequence: TGTGCCATCAGCGTAGCGGAGGCAGAGACCCAGTACTTC. As protein: CAISVAEAETQYF.

Comments on this clone: This same CDR3 is encoded by further DNA sequences in the sample. V gene TRBV29-1 combines with J gene TRBJ2-7; unclear D gene. The V gene's germline CDR1 is SQVTM and CDR2 ANQGSEA. The V gene lost 4 bases and the J gene lost 0 bases, with 7 bases spanning the gap. The CDR3 is 12 amino acids. As DNA, the CDR3 is TGCAGCGTTGTTGAAAACTCCTACGAGCAGTACTTC. Encoded protein: CSVVENSYEQYF.

This clone has a handful of counts. CDR3 bases: TGCAGCGTTGAAGACAGGGTCTATGGCTACACCTTC. Its protein product is CSVEDRVYGYTF. This chain joins TRBV29-1 and TRBJ1-2; possible D gene TRBD1, 5 bases. V was shortened by 0 bases and J by 4 bases, with 6 bases between the two germline ends. CDR3 length: 12 residues. The germline CDR1 and CDR2 sequences are SQVTM and ANQGSEA.

The V gene is TRBV30, the J gene TRBJ1-6, with TRBD1 matching over 7 bases. Germline V lookup: CDR1 GTSNPN, CDR2 SVGIG (reference sequence). The CDR3 is made up of 13 amino acids. V was clipped by 0 bases and J by 9 bases; unmatched bases: 2. Here the CDR3 DNA reads TGTGCCTGGAGTGTACAGGGGATTTCACCCCTCCACTTT. It codes for CAWSVQGISPLHF.

This clone was seen a few times. This rearrangement joins TRBV15 to TRBJ2-7, with TRBD1 identical over 10 bases. Germline-derived CDR1 and CDR2 are LNHNV and YYDKDF (reference sequence). V gave up 3 bases and J gave up 4 bases; unmatched junction bases: 3. This CDR3 is 14 amino acids long. The CDR3 DNA reads as TGTGCCACCAGCAGTAGACAGGGGGCTTACGAGCAGTACTTC. This translates into CATSSRQGAYEQYF.

The V gene is TRBV5-1, the J gene TRBJ2-5; 8 nucleotides line up with TRBD2. This CDR3 spans 14 amino acids. V gave up 3 bases and J gave up 2 bases; unmatched junction bases: 3. Per germline, CDR1 SGHRS and CDR2 YFSETQ. The DNA for the CDR3 is TGCGCCAGCAGCTCCCCGGGGGGGCAAGAGACCCAGTACTTC. Protein: CASSSPGGQETQYF.

The chain uses TRBV25-1 and TRBJ2-5; D not resolved. The V gene lost 2 bases and the J gene lost 5 bases, with 9 bases spanning the gap. CDR1 and CDR2 from the germline V gene are MGHDK and SYGVNS. The CDR3 consists of 13 residues. Here the CDR3 DNA reads TGTGCCAGCAGTGAAACTGGTAGGGAGACCCAGTACTTC. Translation gives CASSETGRETQYF.

The chain employs TRBV30 and TRBJ2-7; D uncertain. The CDR3 loop spans 12 amino acids. Trimming shortened V by 0 bases and J by 4 bases, and 7 bases separated the two germline ends. In germline, CDR1 is GTSNPN, CDR2 SVGIG (reference sequence). DNA of the CDR3: TGTGCCTGGAGTGTACTTTTATACGAGCAGTACTTC. Protein: CAWSVLLYEQYF. Together with reference TRBV30 and TRBJ2-7, the CDR3 gives the full variable domain: SQTIHQWPATLVQPVGSPLSLECTVEGTSNPNLYWYRQAAGRGLQLLFYSVGIGQISSEVPQNLSASRPQDRQFILSSKKLLLSDSGFYLCAWSVLLYEQYFGPGTRLTVT.

This clone was counted between two and nine times. This sequence joins TRBV10-3 and TRBJ1-3; D remains unclear. Trimming removed 8 bases at V and 0 bases at J, with 8 bases between. The CDR3 is 13 residues long. Per the germline V gene, CDR1 is ENHRY and CDR2 is SYGVKD. The CDR3 loop is CAISLDSGNTIYF. The CDR3 DNA is TGTGCCATCTCCTTGGACTCTGGAAACACCATATATTTT.

The chain couples TRBV7-9 to TRBJ2-5; 10 nucleotides align to TRBD1. The V gene end was trimmed by 7 bases and the J gene end by 4 bases; junction bases not matched to a gene: 6. Per the germline V gene, CDR1 is SEHNR and CDR2 is FQNEAQ (reference sequence). This CDR3 comprises 14 residues. In DNA, the CDR3 is TGTGCCAGCACCTGGGACAGGGGTGTAGAGACCCAGTACTTC. Translation: CASTWDRGVETQYF.

The J gene is TRBJ1-2, the V gene TRBV4-1; possible D gene TRBD1, 5 bases. Germline values: CDR1 MGHRA, CDR2 YSYEKL. The CDR3 totals 15 residues. V was shortened by 1 base and J by 2 bases, with 11 bases between the two germline ends. CDR3 protein: CASSQAGGTNYGYTF. The CDR3, as DNA: TGCGCCAGCAGCCAAGCCGGGGGAACAAACTATGGCTACACCTTC.

The CDR3 sequence: CASSEYEARETQYF. The CDR3 DNA is TGTGCCAGCAGTGAATACGAGGCTCGGGAGACCCAGTACTTC. J is TRBJ2-5 and V is TRBV25-1; no clear D. Trimming removed 0 bases from V and 5 bases from J, with 10 bases in between. This CDR3 comprises 14 residues. Germline assignment: CDR1 MGHDK and CDR2 SYGVNS.

This chain joins TRBV23-1 and TRBJ2-7, with 8 bases matching TRBD1. TRBV23-1 is treated as an ORF (open reading frame) with a function not yet certain. Trimming removed 8 bases from V and 4 bases from J; junction bases left unmatched: 4. The CDR3 spans 12 residues. CDR3 residues: CASLDREYEQYF. The CDR3 DNA reads TGCGCCAGCCTGGACAGGGAGTACGAGCAGTACTTC.

V and J are TRBV10-3 and TRBJ2-5; D is undetermined. Germline V CDR1 and CDR2: ENHRY, SYGVKD. This CDR3 has 12 residues. V was clipped by 2 bases and J by 2 bases, with 3 bases between them. The CDR3 loop is CAISEAQETQYF. The CDR3 coding sequence is TGTGCCATCAGTGAGGCGCAAGAGACCCAGTACTTC.

CDR3 nucleotide sequence: TGTGCCAGCAGCCTTACTAGCGGGCTGGGCACAGATACGCAGTATTTT. This translates into CASSLTSGLGTDTQYF. The chain has TRBV7-3 and TRBJ2-3, with 9 bases matching TRBD2. The germline V gene has CDR1 SGHTA and CDR2 FQGTGA. CDR3 size: 16 residues. Trimming at V came to 5 bases and at J to 1 base, leaving 7 bases not matched to a gene.

V is TRBV7-9 and J is TRBJ1-5; tentative D call: TRBD1 (5 bases). Trimming pared 7 bases from V and 7 bases from J, leaving 14 bases between. The CDR3 is made up of 13 amino acids. The germline gives CDR1 SEHNR, CDR2 FQNEAQ (reference sequence). The CDR3 loop reads CASTFGGSQPQHF. The DNA of the CDR3 is TGTGCCAGCACCTTCGGGGGGAGCCAGCCCCAGCATTTT.